Reported below is one TCR beta chain. These data originate in a study of blood T cell repertoires in COVID-19. About the research overall: From the United States, Italy and Spain came samples of acute and convalescent COVID-19. Sources were T cells, B-cell-depleted T cells, or PBMCs; the material itself was cDNA or gDNA.

V dropped 4 bases and J dropped 6 bases, with 12 bases sitting between them. In germline, CDR1 is SGHTA, CDR2 FQGNSA. CDR3 length equals 14 residues. As originally analysed: Estimates of nucleated cell counts were drawn from the amplification of reference gene primers. This table comes from immunoSEQ multiplex PCR, and its TCRdb copy is limited to in-frame clones, with some not included. V, J and clone size reflect that table, while D and trimming were determined from the DNA. This sample yields 260,000 or so clones, of which 84% are seen a single time; around 7.8% belongs to the top ten. This receptor was taken from a human donor in a cohort sampled during active COVID-19. Sequenced: peripheral blood. The chain carries TRBV7-2 and TRBJ2-2; tentative D call: TRBD1 (5 bases). CDR3 residues: CASSSGLASGELFF. The CDR3 DNA follows: TGTGCCAGCAGCTCAGGGCTTGCCTCCGGGGAGCTGTTTTTT.